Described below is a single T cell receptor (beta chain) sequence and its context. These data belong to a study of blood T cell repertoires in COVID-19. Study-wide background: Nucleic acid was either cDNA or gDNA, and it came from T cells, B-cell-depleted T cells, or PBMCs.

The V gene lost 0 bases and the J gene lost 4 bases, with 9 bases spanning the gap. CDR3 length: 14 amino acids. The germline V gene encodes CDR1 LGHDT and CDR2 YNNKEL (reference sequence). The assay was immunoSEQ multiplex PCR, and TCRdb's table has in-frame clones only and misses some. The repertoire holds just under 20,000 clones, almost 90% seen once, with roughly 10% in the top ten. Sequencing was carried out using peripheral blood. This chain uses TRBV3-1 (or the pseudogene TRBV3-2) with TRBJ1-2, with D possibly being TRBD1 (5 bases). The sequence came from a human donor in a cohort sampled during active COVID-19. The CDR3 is CASSQDQGIYGYTF. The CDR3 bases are TGTGCCAGCAGCCAAGATCAGGGTATCTATGGCTACACCTTC.